What follows describes a single T cell receptor beta chain. This clone has a handful of counts. Its binding antigen is unknown. Base qualities are not recorded, but no much larger clone differs from it by a single base. Collaborating institutions collected whole blood in K2EDTA tubes following their own protocols. For TCRbeta analysis, collaborator samples were shipped as frozen whole blood, as isolated PBMCs, or as DNA extracted from either sample type. Including the terminal cysteine and phenylalanine, the CDR3 comprises 14 residues. Only the CDR3 part of the read is kept: 42 bases, read in frame from the first base. Based on the germline V gene, the CDR1 and CDR2 sequences are SGHDT and YYEEEE. V is cut back by 7 bases and J by 4 bases, with 4 bases in the junction unmatched. TCRbeta CDR3 regions were amplified from genomic DNA by means of the immunoSEQ Assay, a bias-controlled multiplex PCR. The published analysis was carried out like this. The number of nucleated cells in each sample was estimated from the amplification of reference gene primers within the assay. Sequence reads were collapsed and filtered to measure the absolute abundance of every unique TCRbeta CDR3 rearrangement. For each sample, productive Simpson clonality was calculated as the square root of Simpson's diversity index across productive rearrangements. TCRdb obtained this table from immuneACCESS and retained in-frame rearrangements with V and J assigned. These tables miss some clones; where compared with another copy, unresolved V genes account for less than half of the shortfall, and the remainder is unexplained. That table supplies the V and J calls and clone size; D and trimming were determined from the DNA. In this sample the table shows about 150,000 clones, about 80% of which occur a single time. The ten largest clonotypes hold about 31% of the sample.

The record originates from a study of blood T cell repertoires in COVID-19 (dated by TCRdb to 2018 to 2020). Regarding the study in general: The collaborator samples originated in the United States, Italy and Spain and spanned the acute and convalescent phases of COVID-19. The prospective study material was composed of cDNA or gDNA derived from T cells, B-cell-depleted T cells, or PBMCs. Deeply sampled blood TCRbeta repertoires from subjects exposed to, actively infected with, or recovered from COVID-19 were included in the dataset. The repertoires were made available in a free public database intended to serve as a resource for research on the immune response to SARS-CoV-2. Samples came from the ongoing ImmuneRACE study (first 160 participants) plus 1,254 subjects from 6 global collaborators. Sample metadata almost always included a de-identified subject ID, COVID-19 status, age in years and sex. Where available, HLA class I and class II types were obtained from metadata supplied by the sample provider rather than from assay-based typing. Broader findings and caveats from the paper: How much clinical and demographic metadata was included differed by source and by participant, and the metadata was provided uncurated.

Sequencing used peripheral blood. This receptor was taken from a woman aged 55-69 years with acute or convalescent COVID-19. The V and J segments used are TRBV5-6 and TRBJ2-6, with TRBD1 identical over 8 junction bases. Here is the DNA: TGTGCCAGCCGGACAGGGAACGGGGCCAACGTCCTGACTTTC. Its protein product is CASRTGNGANVLTF.